This TCR beta chain is drawn from a study of blood T cell repertoires in COVID-19. Background on the study: The United States, Italy and Spain provided the acute and convalescent COVID-19 samples. T cells, B-cell-depleted T cells, or PBMCs provided the cDNA or gDNA that served as material.

Per the authors' pipeline: Nucleated cell counts were estimated from reference gene primer amplification. Using immunoSEQ multiplex PCR, the repertoire was profiled, and TCRdb retains in-frame clones only, with some absent. Clonal size and the V and J genes are those of that table, whereas D and trimming came from the DNA. The data show 98,000 or so clones, approximately 88% seen once. The CDR3 is 18 amino acids. Germline V gene lookup returns CDR1 MGHRA and CDR2 YSYEKL. With V trimmed by 4 bases and J by 1 base, 14 bases remained unmatched. The sample taken for sequencing was peripheral blood. The chain employs TRBV4-1 and TRBJ2-5, with TRBD2 identical over 8 bases. The sequence was obtained from a human donor in a cohort sampled during active COVID-19. For the CDR3, the DNA is TGCGCCAGCAGCCCCCAAGCTTCGGCTAGCGGGCCCCAAGAGACCCAGTACTTC. Its protein product is CASSPQASASGPQETQYF.